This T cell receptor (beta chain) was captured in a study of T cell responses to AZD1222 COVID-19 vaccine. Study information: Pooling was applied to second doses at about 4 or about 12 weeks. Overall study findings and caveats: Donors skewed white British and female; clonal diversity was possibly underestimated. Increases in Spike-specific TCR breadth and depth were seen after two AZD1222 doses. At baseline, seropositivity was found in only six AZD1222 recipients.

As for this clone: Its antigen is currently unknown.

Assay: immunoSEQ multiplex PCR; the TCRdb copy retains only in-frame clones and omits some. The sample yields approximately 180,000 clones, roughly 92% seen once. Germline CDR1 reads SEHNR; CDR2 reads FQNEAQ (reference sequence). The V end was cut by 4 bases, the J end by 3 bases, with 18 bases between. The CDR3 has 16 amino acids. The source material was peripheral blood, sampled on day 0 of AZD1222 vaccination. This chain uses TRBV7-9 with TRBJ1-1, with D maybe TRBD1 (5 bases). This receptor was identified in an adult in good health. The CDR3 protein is CASSSPWRDGDTEAFF. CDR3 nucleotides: TGTGCCAGCAGCTCCCCCTGGAGGGACGGCGACACTGAAGCTTTCTTT. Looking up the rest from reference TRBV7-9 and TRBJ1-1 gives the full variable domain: DTGVSQNPRHKITKRGQNVTFRCDPISEHNRLYWYRQTLGQGPEFLTYFQNEAQLEKSRLLSDRFSAERPKGSFSTLEIQRTEQGDSAMYLCASSSPWRDGDTEAFFGQGTRLTVV.